The entry below gives a single T cell receptor (beta chain) sequence along with its context. This sample is part of a study of OX40 agonist ivuxolimab in advanced cancers. Study as a whole: Patients received intravenous ivuxolimab every 2 weeks at 0.01 to 10 mg/kg. Therapy given before enrollment (anti-PD-1, anti-PD-L1 or anti-CTLA-4) was allowed, and over 35% had some. Three patients showed partial responses: one hepatocellular carcinoma and two cutaneous melanoma cases.

Sequencing was performed with immunoSEQ multiplex PCR; in TCRdb, only in-frame clones are kept and a portion is missing. This sample has roughly 48,000 clones, with roughly 89% found just once. Trimming shortened V by 5 bases and J by 7 bases, and 9 bases separated the two germline ends. Germline V gives CDR1 SNHLY, CDR2 FYNNEI. This CDR3 has 12 amino acids. The sequence derives from an adult with an advanced solid tumor such as melanoma, head and neck, liver or kidney cancer. The rearrangement links TRBV2 to TRBJ1-5, with a possible D match to TRBD1 (5 bases). This sample comprised CD4+ or CD8+ T cells sorted from blood, obtained in a trial of the OX40 agonist ivuxolimab. As DNA, the CDR3 is TGTGCCAGCAGTACGGAGGGGCAGCCCCAGCATTTT. It specifies CASSTEGQPQHF.